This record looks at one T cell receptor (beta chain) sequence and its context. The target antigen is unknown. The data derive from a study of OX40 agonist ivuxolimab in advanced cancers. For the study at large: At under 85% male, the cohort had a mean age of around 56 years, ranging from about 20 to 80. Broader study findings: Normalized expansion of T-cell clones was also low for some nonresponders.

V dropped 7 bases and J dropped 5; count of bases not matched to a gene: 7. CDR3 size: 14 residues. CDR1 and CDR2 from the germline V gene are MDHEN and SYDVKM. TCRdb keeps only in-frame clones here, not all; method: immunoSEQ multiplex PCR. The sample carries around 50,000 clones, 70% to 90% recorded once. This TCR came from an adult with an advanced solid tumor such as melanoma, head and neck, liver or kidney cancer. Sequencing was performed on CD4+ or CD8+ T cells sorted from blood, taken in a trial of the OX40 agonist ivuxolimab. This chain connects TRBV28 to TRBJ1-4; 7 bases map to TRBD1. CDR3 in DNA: TGTGCCAGCACCTCGGACAGGTACAATGAAAAACTGTTTTTT. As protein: CASTSDRYNEKLFF.